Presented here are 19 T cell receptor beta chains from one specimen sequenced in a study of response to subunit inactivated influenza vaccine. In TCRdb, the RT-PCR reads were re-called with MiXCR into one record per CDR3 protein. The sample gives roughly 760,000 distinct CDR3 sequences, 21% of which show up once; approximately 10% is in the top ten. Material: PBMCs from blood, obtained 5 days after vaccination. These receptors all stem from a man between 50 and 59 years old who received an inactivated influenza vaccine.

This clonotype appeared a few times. The CDR3 DNA sequence: TGTGCCACCAGCAGACAGGGTGGGTACACTGAAGCTTTCTTT. As protein: CATSRQGGYTEAFF. The chain carries TRBV15 and TRBJ1-1; a weak D match, TRBD1 (5 bases). The CDR3 consists of 14 residues. CDR1 is LNHNV and CDR2 is YYDKDF in the germline V gene (reference sequence). The V and J ends lost 2 bases and 3 bases respectively, with 10 bases between them. The full variable domain, its missing parts supplied by reference TRBV15 and TRBJ1-1, is DAMVIQNPRYQVTQFGKPVTLSCSQTLNHNVMYWYQQKSSQAPKLLFHYYDKDFNNEADTPDNFQSRRPNTSFCFLDIRSPGLGDTAMYLCATSRQGGYTEAFFGQGTRLTVV.

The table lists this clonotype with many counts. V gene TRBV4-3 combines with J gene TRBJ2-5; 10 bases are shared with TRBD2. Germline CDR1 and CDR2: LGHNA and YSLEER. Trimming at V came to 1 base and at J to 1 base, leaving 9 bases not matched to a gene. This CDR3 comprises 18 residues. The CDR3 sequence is CASSQGGWIAGGQETQYF. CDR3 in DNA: TGCGCCAGCAGCCAAGGTGGATGGATAGCGGGAGGCCAAGAGACCCAGTACTTC.

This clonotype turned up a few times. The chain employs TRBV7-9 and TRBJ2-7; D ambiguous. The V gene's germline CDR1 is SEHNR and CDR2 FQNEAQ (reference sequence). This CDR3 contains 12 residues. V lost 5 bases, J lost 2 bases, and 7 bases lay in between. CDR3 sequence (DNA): TGTGCCAGCAGCGTAGACGCCTACGAGCAGTACTTC. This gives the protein CASSVDAYEQYF.

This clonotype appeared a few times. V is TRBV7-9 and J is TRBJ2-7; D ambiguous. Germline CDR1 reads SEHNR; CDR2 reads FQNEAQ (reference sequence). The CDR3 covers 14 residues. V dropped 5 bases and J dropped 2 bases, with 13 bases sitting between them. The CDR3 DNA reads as TGTGCCAGCAGCGACACGAGCAGTACCTACGAGCAGTACTTC. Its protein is CASSDTSSTYEQYF.

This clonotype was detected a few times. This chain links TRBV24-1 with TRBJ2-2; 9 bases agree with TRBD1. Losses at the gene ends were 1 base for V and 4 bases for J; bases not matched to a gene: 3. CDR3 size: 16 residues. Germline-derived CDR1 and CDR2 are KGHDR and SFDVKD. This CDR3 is CATSDLGTGPTGELFF. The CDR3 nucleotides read TGTGCCACCAGTGATTTAGGGACAGGGCCCACCGGGGAGCTGTTTTTT.

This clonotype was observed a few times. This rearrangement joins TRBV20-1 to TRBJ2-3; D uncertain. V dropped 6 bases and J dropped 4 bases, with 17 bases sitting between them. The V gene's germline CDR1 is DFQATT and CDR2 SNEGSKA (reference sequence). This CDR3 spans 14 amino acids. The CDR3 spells CSARRQVRADTQYF. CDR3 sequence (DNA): TGCAGTGCCCGCCGGCAGGTTCGTGCAGATACGCAGTATTTT.

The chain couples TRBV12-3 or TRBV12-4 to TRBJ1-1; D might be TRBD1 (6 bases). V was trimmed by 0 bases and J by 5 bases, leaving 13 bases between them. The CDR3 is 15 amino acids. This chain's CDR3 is CASSLALGAITEAFF. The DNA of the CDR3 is TGTGCCAGCAGTTTAGCATTGGGGGCTATTACTGAAGCTTTCTTT.

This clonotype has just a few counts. CDR3 sequence reads: CASSGKDYSNEQFF. Here the CDR3 DNA reads TGTGCCAGCAGCGGCAAGGACTACTCCAATGAGCAGTTCTTC. The V call is TRBV9, the J call TRBJ2-1, with TRBD2 as a possible D gene (6 bases). Germline-derived CDR1 and CDR2 are SGDLS and YYNGEE. This CDR3 has 14 amino acids. Trimming removed 3 bases from V and 6 bases from J, with 13 bases in between.

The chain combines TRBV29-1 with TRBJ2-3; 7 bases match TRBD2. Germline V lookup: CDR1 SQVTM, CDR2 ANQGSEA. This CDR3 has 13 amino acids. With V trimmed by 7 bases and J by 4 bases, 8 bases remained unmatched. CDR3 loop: CSAGVGGPDTQYF. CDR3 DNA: TGCAGCGCCGGTGTGGGAGGGCCAGATACGCAGTATTTT.

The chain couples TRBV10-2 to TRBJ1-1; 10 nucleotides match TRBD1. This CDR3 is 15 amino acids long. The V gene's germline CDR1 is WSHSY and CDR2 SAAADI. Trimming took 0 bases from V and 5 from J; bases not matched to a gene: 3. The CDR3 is CASSESGQGDTEAFF. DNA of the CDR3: TGCGCCAGCAGTGAGTCAGGACAGGGGGATACTGAAGCTTTCTTT.

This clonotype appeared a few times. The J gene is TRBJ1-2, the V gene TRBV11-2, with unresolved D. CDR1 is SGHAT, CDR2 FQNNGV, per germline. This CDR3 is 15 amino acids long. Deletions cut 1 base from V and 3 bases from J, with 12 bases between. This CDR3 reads CASSLATGPYYGYTF. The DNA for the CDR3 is TGTGCCAGCAGCTTAGCAACCGGGCCCTACTATGGCTACACCTTC.

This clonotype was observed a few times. CDR3 residues: CSAKAGGRPGELFF. CDR3 DNA sequence: TGCAGTGCTAAGGCAGGGGGGCGTCCCGGGGAGCTGTTTTTT. The chain is built from TRBV20-1 and TRBJ2-2, with D maybe TRBD1 (7 bases). Germline lookup yields CDR1 DFQATT and CDR2 SNEGSKA (reference sequence). CDR3 length equals 14 residues. V gave up 4 bases and J gave up 6 bases, with 15 bases separating them.

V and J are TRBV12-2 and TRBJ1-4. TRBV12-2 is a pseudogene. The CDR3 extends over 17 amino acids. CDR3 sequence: CASRLIGADATNEKLFF. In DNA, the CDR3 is TGTGCAAGTCGCTTAATCGGTGCGGATGCAACTAATGAAAAACTGTTTTTT.

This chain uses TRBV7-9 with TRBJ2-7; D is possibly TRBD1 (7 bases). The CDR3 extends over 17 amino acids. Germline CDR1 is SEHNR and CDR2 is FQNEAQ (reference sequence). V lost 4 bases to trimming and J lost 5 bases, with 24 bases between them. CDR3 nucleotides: TGTGCCAGCAGCTCACTTCTCAGGGGGGACTCCCGCCACGAGCAGTACTTC. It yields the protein CASSSLLRGDSRHEQYF.

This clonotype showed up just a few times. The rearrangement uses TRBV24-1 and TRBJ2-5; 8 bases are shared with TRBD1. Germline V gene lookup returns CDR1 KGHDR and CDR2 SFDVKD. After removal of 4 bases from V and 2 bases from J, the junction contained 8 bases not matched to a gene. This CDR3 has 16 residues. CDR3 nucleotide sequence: TGTGCCACCAGTGACCCCGACAGGGGCGGGCAAGAGACCCAGTACTTC. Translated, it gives CATSDPDRGGQETQYF.

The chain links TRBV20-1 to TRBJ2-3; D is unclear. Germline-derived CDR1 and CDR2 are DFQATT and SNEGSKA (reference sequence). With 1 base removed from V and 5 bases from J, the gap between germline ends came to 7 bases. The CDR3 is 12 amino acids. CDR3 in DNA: TGCAGTGCTAGAGTGGGCCTAGATACGCAGTATTTT. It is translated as CSARVGLDTQYF.

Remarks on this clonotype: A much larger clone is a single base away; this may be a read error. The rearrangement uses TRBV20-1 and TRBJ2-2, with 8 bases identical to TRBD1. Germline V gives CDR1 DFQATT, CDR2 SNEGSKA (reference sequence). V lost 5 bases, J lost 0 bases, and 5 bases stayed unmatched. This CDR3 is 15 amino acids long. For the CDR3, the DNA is TGCAGTGCTGAGCTGGGACAGGCGAACACCGGGGAGCTGTTTTTT. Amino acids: CSAELGQANTGELFF.

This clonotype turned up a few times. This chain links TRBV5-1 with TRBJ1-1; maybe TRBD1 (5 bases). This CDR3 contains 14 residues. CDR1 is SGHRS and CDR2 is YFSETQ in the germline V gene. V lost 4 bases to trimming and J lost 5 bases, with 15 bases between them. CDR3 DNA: TGCGCCAGCAGCCTCGGGACGGTGGGAACTGAAGCTTTCTTT. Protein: CASSLGTVGTEAFF.

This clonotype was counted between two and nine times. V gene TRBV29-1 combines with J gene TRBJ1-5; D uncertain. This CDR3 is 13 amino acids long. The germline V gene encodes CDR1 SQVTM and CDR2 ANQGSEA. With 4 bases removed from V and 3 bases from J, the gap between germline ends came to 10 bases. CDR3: CSVAVEVNQPQHF. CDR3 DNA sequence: TGCAGCGTTGCGGTGGAAGTCAATCAGCCCCAGCATTTT.